Listed below are T cell receptor beta chains from one sample, sequenced in a study of PD-1 blockade in classical Hodgkin lymphoma. Using immunoSEQ multiplex PCR, the repertoire was profiled, and TCRdb retains in-frame clones only, with some absent. This table has around 93,000 clones, 78% appearing once. The sample consisted of peripheral blood mononuclear cells (PBMCs), taken before the fourth cycle of nivolumab. Source of these receptors: a human donor with classical Hodgkin lymphoma. CDR3s include the opening cysteine and the closing phenylalanine or tryptophan. The D gene is left open where the match is weak. Where a row states a size, it is once, few, many or the class of an expanded clone; other rows omit it.

V gene	clone size	J gene	D gene	CDR3 DNA	CDR3 protein
TRBV6-5	NA	TRBJ2-3	TRBD2	TGTGCCAGCAGGAACGGGGGGAGCCCAGATACGCAGTATTTT	CASRNGGSPDTQYF
TRBV4-2	NA	TRBJ2-1	TRBD2	TGTGCCAGCAGCCAAGACGCCGGGACTAGCGGGATTGATGAGCAGTTCTTC	CASSQDAGTSGIDEQFF
TRBV30	NA	TRBJ1-5	NA	TGTGCCTGGAGTGTACCGGGGACTGTCGGGTATCAGCCCCAGCATTTT	CAWSVPGTVGYQPQHF
TRBV5-1	NA	TRBJ2-1	TRBD1	TGCGCCAGCAGCCTCACAGGGGGCGAAGGTAGCAATGAGCAGTTCTTC	CASSLTGGEGSNEQFF
TRBV28	few	TRBJ2-7	NA	TGTGCCAGCAGTTCCATACTAGTAGGCTACGAGCAGTACTTC	CASSSILVGYEQYF
TRBV25-1	NA	TRBJ2-7	TRBD1	TGTGCCAGCAGTGGGGACAGGGGGACTCTCGAGCAGTACTTC	CASSGDRGTLEQYF
TRBV19	NA	TRBJ2-3	NA	TGTGCCAGTAGTATACCCGACTTCACAGATACGCAGTATTTT	CASSIPDFTDTQYF
TRBV30	NA	TRBJ1-2	NA	TGTGCCTGGAGTGGAGGGGGGATGGGGGACTATGGCTACACCTTC	CAWSGGGMGDYGYTF
TRBV6-6	many	TRBJ2-2	NA	TGTGCCAGCAAGGACCCTCTCGGGAGCGGGGAGCTGTTTTTT	CASKDPLGSGELFF
TRBV2	NA	TRBJ2-3	TRBD1	TGTGCCAGCGTTGACAGGGCCGATACGCAGTATTTT	CASVDRADTQYF
TRBV18	NA	TRBJ1-3	NA	TGTGCCAGCTCATCTTTGACCACGAGGGGCACGATCTCTGGAAACACCATATATTTT	CASSSLTTRGTISGNTIYF
TRBV5-6	NA	TRBJ2-7	TRBD1	TGTGCCAGCAGCTTGAGGATACCGGGACAGGACTACGAGCAGTACTTC	CASSLRIPGQDYEQYF
TRBV7-3	NA	TRBJ2-2	NA	TGTGCCAGCAGCTTAATGGCTGTAACAGGGAGGACCGGGGAGCTGTTTTTT	CASSLMAVTGRTGELFF
TRBV11-2	NA	TRBJ2-3	NA	TGTGCCAGCAGCTTAGGCTGGGGGGCGGATACGCAGTATTTT	CASSLGWGADTQYF
TRBV9	NA	TRBJ2-3	TRBD2	TGTGCCAGCAGGGCAGAGGTGACTAGCGGGGGGGCCTTGGATACGCAGTATTTT	CASRAEVTSGGALDTQYF
TRBV7-3	NA	TRBJ1-1	NA	TGTGCCAGCAGCTTAACGGGAGGTAGGACGGCTTTCTTT	CASSLTGGRTAFF
TRBV19	few	TRBJ1-5	NA	TGTGCCAGTTCAGACAGGCCCACGTTTCAGCATTTT	CASSDRPTFQHF
TRBV19	NA	TRBJ2-5	NA	TGTGCCAGTAGTGCCCCCGGCGTGGAGACCCAGTACTTC	CASSAPGVETQYF
TRBV19	once	TRBJ1-2	NA	TGTGCCAGTAGTATAGCTGCAGGAAAGGTCTATGGCTACACCTTC	CASSIAAGKVYGYTF
TRBV27	NA	TRBJ2-7	TRBD1	TGTGCCAGCAGTTTATGGGACAGAACCTACGAGCAGTACTTC	CASSLWDRTYEQYF
TRBV7-8	NA	TRBJ2-1	TRBD2	TGTGCCAGCAGAACCGGGACTAGCCCTGCCTACAATGAGCAGTTCTTC	CASRTGTSPAYNEQFF
TRBV28	NA	TRBJ2-4	NA	TGTGCCAGCAGTCCAGGTCCGTGGCAAGCCAAAAACATTCAGTACTTC	CASSPGPWQAKNIQYF
TRBV5-1	NA	TRBJ1-2	NA	TGCGCCAGCAGCTTGGAGGGTGGCGGCTACACCTTC	CASSLEGGGYTF
TRBV7-3	NA	TRBJ2-1	NA	TGTGCCAGCAGCCTGGGGCTAGGGGGTCACAATGAGCAGTTCTTC	CASSLGLGGHNEQFF
TRBV10-2	NA	TRBJ2-7	TRBD1	TGCGCCAGCAGTGAGTGGGGACAGGGCGGCGAGCAGTACTTC	CASSEWGQGGEQYF
TRBV9	NA	TRBJ2-1	TRBD1	TGTGCCAGCAGCGTAGGGGCAGGGGGCAGGGATGAGCAGTTCTTC	CASSVGAGGRDEQFF
TRBV5-1	NA	TRBJ2-5	TRBD1	TGCGCCAGCAGCCTCGGGACAGGGGGTCAAGAGACCCAGTACTTC	CASSLGTGGQETQYF
TRBV6-6	NA	TRBJ2-7	TRBD2	TGTGCCAGCAGTTCCAGGACTAGCGGACGCTACGAGCAGTACTTC	CASSSRTSGRYEQYF
TRBV4-1	NA	TRBJ1-5	TRBD1	TGCGCCAGCAGCCAACCCGACAGGGATGGTCAGCCCCAGCATTTT	CASSQPDRDGQPQHF
TRBV4-1	NA	TRBJ1-2	NA	TGCGCCAGCAGCCAAGATGGGGGGGGCTATGGCTACACCTTC	CASSQDGGGYGYTF
TRBV7-9	NA	TRBJ1-1	NA	TGTGCCAGCAGCTTTCGGGGGGCGCGCACTGAAGCTTTCTTT	CASSFRGARTEAFF
TRBV19	few	TRBJ2-1	TRBD2	TGTGCCAGTGGACTAGCGGGGGGGCCGCCCTACAATGAGCAGTTCTTC	CASGLAGGPPYNEQFF
TRBV18	NA	TRBJ2-7	TRBD1	TGTGCCAGCTCGACGGGACAGGGGGGGTACGAGCAGTACTTC	CASSTGQGGYEQYF
TRBV30	NA	TRBJ1-5	NA	TGTGCCTGGAGTGTGGAAGGGTACCGTCAGCCCCAGCATTTT	CAWSVEGYRQPQHF
TRBV7-6	few	TRBJ2-3	NA	TGTGCCAGCAGCTTAGCGGGCGGGATCAGCACAGATACGCAGTATTTT	CASSLAGGISTDTQYF
TRBV18	few	TRBJ1-1	NA	TGTGCCAGCTCACTCCTCCCCAGGGGCACGAACACTGAAGCTTTCTTT	CASSLLPRGTNTEAFF
TRBV19	NA	TRBJ2-3	TRBD1	TGTGCCAGTAGCTCCGGGACAGGGCGCACAGATACGCAGTATTTT	CASSSGTGRTDTQYF
TRBV10-3	NA	TRBJ2-3	TRBD2	TGTGCCACTTCGACTAGCGGGAGCACAGATACGCAGTATTTT	CATSTSGSTDTQYF
TRBV10-3	NA	TRBJ1-2	NA	TGTGCCATCAGTGAGTCCAACAACGGGGGAGCCTATGGCTACACCTTC	CAISESNNGGAYGYTF
TRBV5-1	NA	TRBJ2-2	NA	TGCGCCAGCAGCAACCTAGCGAACACCGGGGAGCTGTTTTTT	CASSNLANTGELFF
TRBV5-1	NA	TRBJ2-6	NA	TGCGCCAGCAGCTTGGCGCCTCCTGGGGCCAACGTCCTGACTTTC	CASSLAPPGANVLTF
TRBV6-6	NA	TRBJ2-6	TRBD1	TGTGCCAGCAAGGGACAGGCCCCTGGGGCCAACGTCCTGACTTTC	CASKGQAPGANVLTF
TRBV21-1	many	TRBJ1-2	NA	TGTGCCAGCAGCAACGTTAGCTATGGCTACACCTTC	CASSNVSYGYTF
TRBV7-3	NA	TRBJ2-2	NA	TGTGCCAGCAGCTTAGCCGGGTCACCGGCCGGGGAGCTGTTTTTT	CASSLAGSPAGELFF
TRBV7-2	NA	TRBJ2-3	NA	TGTGCCAGCACTCCGGTTCGGGGCACAGATACGCAGTATTTT	CASTPVRGTDTQYF
TRBV5-1	NA	TRBJ2-7	NA	TGCGCCAGCAGCCACCTAGGATCGGGAGTTCTGGAGCAGTACTTC	CASSHLGSGVLEQYF
TRBV5-4	NA	TRBJ2-3	TRBD2	TGTGCCAGCAGCTCAACTAGCGTGAGAACAGATACGCAGTATTTT	CASSSTSVRTDTQYF
TRBV9	NA	TRBJ2-7	NA	TGTGCCAGCAGCCCCGCTAGACCCAGCTCCTACGAGCAGTACTTC	CASSPARPSSYEQYF
TRBV7-2	once	TRBJ1-1	NA	TGTGCCAGCAGCTCCCCAGGCTGGAACACTGAAGCTTTCTTT	CASSSPGWNTEAFF
TRBV2	NA	TRBJ2-1	NA	TGTGCCAGCAGCGGGACTGGAGACAATGAGCAGTTCTTC	CASSGTGDNEQFF
TRBV7-8	NA	TRBJ2-1	NA	TGTGCCAGCAGCTTAGGCGGCGGGGGCGGTGAGCAGTTCTTC	CASSLGGGGGEQFF
TRBV7-9	NA	TRBJ2-5	TRBD1	TGTGCCAGCAGCTTACCACAGGGGGCAAAGACCCAGTACTTC	CASSLPQGAKTQYF
TRBV6-6	once	TRBJ2-2	NA	TGTGCCAGCAGCGGAGATACCGGGGAGCTGTTTTTT	CASSGDTGELFF
TRBV7-3	few	TRBJ2-2	NA	TGTGCCAGCAGCTCGGCGGGACAGCACACCGGGGAGCTGTTTTTT	CASSSAGQHTGELFF
TRBV6-5	NA	TRBJ1-6	NA	TGTGCCAGCAGTTACCAAGACAGGTTTTCACCCCTCCACTTT	CASSYQDRFSPLHF